A single T cell receptor beta chain is shown here with its context. The PCR made use of 60 Vbeta and 13 Jbeta primers. Profiled with immunoSEQ multiplex PCR; TCRdb holds only in-frame clones, not every one. The table records approximately 170,000 clones, roughly 80% of them present only once. The data derive from a study of cytomegalovirus exposure and HLA in healthy donors. The germline gives CDR1 LNHNV, CDR2 YYDKDF (reference sequence). The CDR3 runs 13 residues. V was clipped by 0 bases and J by 1 base, with 3 bases between them. Sequenced: PBMCs. The rearrangement uses TRBV15 and TRBJ1-1; no clear D. The sequence derives from a male donor in good health and CMV-seronegative. CDR3: CATSREANTEAFF. The CDR3, as DNA: TGTGCCACCAGCAGAGAAGCGAACACTGAAGCTTTCTTT.